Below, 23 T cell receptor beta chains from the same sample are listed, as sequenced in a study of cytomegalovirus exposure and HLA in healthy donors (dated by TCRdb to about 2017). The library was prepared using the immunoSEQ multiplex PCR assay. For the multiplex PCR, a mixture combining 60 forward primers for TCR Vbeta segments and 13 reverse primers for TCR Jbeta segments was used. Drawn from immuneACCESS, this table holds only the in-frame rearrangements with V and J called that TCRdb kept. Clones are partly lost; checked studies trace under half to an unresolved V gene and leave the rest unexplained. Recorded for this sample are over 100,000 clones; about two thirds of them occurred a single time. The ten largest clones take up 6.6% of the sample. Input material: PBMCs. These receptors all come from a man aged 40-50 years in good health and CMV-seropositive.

This CDR3 is CASSLSGGGLQETQYF. Written as DNA, the CDR3 is TGTGCCAGCAGCCTCTCGGGCGGGGGGCTACAAGAGACCCAGTACTTC. The chain combines TRBV7-2 with TRBJ2-5; the match to TRBD2 covers 8 bases. Trimming at V came to 5 bases and at J to 2 bases, leaving 10 bases not matched to a gene. Germline assignment: CDR1 SGHTA and CDR2 FQGNSA. CDR3 length: 16 amino acids.

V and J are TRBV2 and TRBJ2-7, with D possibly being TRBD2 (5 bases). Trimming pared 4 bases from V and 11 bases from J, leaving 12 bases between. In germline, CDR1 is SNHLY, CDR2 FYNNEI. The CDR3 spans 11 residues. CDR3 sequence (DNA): TGTGCCAGCAGTGTAGGGAGCCAGGAGTACTTC. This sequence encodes CASSVGSQEYF.

CDR3 bases: TGTGCCAGCTTTTCCTCACAGGGAGCCAAAAACATTCAGTACTTC. Residues: CASFSSQGAKNIQYF. V is TRBV25-1 and J is TRBJ2-4, with D perhaps matching TRBD1 (6 bases). Germline V gene sequence: CDR1 MGHDK, CDR2 SYGVNS. The CDR3 contains 15 residues. V dropped 8 bases and J dropped 0 bases, with 14 bases sitting between them.

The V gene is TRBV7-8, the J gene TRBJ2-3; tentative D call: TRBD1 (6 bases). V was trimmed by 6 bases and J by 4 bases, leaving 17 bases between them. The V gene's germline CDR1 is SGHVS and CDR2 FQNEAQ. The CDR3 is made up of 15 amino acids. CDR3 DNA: TGTGCCAGCAGGGGAAACAGGGAAGGCCCAGATACGCAGTATTTT. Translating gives CASRGNREGPDTQYF.

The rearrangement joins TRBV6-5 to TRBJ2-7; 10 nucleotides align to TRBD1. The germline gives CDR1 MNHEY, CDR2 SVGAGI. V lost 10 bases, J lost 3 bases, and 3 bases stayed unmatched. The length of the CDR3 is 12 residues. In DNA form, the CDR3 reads TGTGCCACTAGGACAGGGGGCTACGAGCAGTACTTC. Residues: CATRTGGYEQYF.

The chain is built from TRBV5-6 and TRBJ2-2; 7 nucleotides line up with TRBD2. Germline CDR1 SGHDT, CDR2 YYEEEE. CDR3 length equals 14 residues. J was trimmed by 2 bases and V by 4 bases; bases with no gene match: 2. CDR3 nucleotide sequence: TGTGCCAGCAGCCCGGGACTAAACACCGGGGAGCTGTTTTTT. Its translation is CASSPGLNTGELFF.

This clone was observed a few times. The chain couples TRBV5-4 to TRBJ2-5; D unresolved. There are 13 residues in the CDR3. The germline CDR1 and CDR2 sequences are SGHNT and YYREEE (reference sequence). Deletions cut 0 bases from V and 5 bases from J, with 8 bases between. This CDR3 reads CASSLVSRETQYF. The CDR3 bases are TGTGCCAGCAGCTTGGTTTCCAGGGAGACCCAGTACTTC.

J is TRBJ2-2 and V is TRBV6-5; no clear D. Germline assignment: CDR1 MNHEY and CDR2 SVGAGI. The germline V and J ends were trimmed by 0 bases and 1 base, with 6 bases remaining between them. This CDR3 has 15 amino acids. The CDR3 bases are TGTGCCAGCAGTTACTCCGCAGGGAACACCGGGGAGCTGTTTTTT. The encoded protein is CASSYSAGNTGELFF.

CDR3 coding DNA: TGCGCCAGCAGCTTGGAAGGCGGGGGAGATACGCAGTATTTT. The encoded protein is CASSLEGGGDTQYF. The chain is built from TRBV5-1 and TRBJ2-3; 7 positions match TRBD2. The V gene's germline CDR1 is SGHRS and CDR2 YFSETQ. Germline trimming cut 0 bases from V and 5 bases from J; bases unmatched to any gene: 3. CDR3 length: 14 amino acids.

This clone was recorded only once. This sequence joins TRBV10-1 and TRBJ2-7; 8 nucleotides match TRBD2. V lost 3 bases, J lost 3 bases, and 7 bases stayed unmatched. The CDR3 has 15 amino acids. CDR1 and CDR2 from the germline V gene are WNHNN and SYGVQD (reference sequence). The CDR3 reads CASSDYSGGSYEQYF. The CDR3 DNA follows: TGCGCCAGCAGTGATTACTCGGGAGGGAGCTACGAGCAGTACTTC.

CDR3 residues: CASSSPRDMNTGELFF. CDR3 sequence (DNA): TGCGCCAGCAGCTCCCCCAGGGACATGAACACCGGGGAGCTGTTTTTT. The chain combines TRBV5-1 with TRBJ2-2, with D perhaps matching TRBD1 (6 bases). V was cut by 3 bases and J by 1 base, with 13 bases left in between. CDR1 and CDR2 from the germline V gene are SGHRS and YFSETQ. This CDR3 is built from 16 residues.

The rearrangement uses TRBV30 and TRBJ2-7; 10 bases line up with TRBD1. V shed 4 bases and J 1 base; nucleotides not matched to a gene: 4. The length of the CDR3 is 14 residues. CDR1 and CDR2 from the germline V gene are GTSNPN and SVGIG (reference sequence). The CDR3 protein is CAWTRDRGSYEQYF. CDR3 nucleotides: TGTGCCTGGACTCGGGACAGGGGATCCTACGAGCAGTACTTC.

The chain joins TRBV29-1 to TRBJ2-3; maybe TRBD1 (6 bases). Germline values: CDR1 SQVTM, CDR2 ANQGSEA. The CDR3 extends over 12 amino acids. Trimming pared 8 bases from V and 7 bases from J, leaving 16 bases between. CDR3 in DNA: TGCAGCTTTTCACAGGGCCCATATACGCAGTATTTT. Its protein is CSFSQGPYTQYF.

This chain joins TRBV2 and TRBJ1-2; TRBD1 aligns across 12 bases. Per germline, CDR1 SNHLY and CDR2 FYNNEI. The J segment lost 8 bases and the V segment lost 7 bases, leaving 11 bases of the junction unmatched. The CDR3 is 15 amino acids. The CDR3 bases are TGTGCCAGCACCCCGGGACAGGGGGCGCAGGGAGGCTACACCTTC. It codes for CASTPGQGAQGGYTF. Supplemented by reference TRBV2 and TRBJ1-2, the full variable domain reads EPEVTQTPSHQVTQMGQEVILRCVPISNHLYFYWYRQILGQKVEFLVSFYNNEISEKSEIFDDQFSVERPDGSNFTLKIRSTKLEDSAMYFCASTPGQGAQGGYTFGSGTRLTVV.

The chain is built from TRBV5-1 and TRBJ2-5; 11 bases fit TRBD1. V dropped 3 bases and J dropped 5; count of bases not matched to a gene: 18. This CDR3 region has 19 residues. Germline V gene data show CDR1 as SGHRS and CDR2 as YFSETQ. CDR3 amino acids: CASSSRWGASDRGPETQYF. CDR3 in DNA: TGCGCCAGCAGCTCCCGGTGGGGTGCCTCGGACAGGGGGCCGGAGACCCAGTACTTC.

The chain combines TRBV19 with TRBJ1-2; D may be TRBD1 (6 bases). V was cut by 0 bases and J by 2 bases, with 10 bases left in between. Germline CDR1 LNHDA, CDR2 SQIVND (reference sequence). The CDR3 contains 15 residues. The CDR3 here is CASSIDAGTNYGYTF. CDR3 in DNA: TGTGCCAGTAGTATAGATGCAGGGACAAACTATGGCTACACCTTC.

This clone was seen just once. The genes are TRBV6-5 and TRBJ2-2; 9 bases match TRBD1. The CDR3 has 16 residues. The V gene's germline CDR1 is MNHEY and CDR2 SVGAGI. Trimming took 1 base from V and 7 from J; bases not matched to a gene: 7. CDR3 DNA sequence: TGTGCCAGCAGTTACTTGGGGACAGGGCGGAGCGGGGAGCTGTTTTTT. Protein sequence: CASSYLGTGRSGELFF.

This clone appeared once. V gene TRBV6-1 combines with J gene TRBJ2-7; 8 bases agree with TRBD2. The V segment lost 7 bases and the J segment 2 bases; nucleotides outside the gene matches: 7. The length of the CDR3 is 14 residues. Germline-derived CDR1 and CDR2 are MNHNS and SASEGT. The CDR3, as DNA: TGTGCCAGCATGATCAGCGGGAGTGCCTACGAGCAGTACTTC. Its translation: CASMISGSAYEQYF.

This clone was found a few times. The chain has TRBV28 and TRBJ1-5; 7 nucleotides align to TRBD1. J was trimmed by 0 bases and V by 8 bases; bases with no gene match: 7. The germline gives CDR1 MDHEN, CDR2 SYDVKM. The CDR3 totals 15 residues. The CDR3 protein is CASVQNRGSNQPQHF. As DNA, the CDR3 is TGTGCCAGCGTTCAGAACAGGGGTAGCAATCAGCCCCAGCATTTT.

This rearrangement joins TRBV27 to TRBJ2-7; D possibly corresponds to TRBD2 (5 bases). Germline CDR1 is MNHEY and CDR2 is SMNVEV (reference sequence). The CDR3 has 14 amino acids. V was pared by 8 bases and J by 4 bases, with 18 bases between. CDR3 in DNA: TGTGCCAGCTGCCGGTTAGGCGGGTCGTACGAGCAGTACTTC. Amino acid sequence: CASCRLGGSYEQYF.

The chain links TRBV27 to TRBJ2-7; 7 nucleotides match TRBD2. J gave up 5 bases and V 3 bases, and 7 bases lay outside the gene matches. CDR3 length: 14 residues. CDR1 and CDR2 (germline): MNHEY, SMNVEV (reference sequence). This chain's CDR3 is CASSLGGSGDEQYF. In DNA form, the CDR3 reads TGTGCCAGCAGTTTGGGCGGGAGTGGGGACGAGCAGTACTTC.

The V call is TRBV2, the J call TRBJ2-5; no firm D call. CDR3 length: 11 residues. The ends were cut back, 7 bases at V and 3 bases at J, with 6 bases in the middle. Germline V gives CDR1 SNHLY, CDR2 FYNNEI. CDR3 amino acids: CASTVKETQYF. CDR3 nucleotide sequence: TGTGCCAGCACGGTGAAAGAGACCCAGTACTTC.

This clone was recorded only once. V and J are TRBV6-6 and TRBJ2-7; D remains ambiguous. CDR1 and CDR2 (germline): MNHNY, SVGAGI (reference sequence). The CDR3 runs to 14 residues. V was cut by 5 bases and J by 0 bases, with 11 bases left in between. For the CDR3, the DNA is TGTGCCAGCAGTCCGTCGACATACTCCTACGAGCAGTACTTC. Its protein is CASSPSTYSYEQYF.